This is a list of T cell receptor beta chains from one sample in a study of cytomegalovirus exposure and HLA in healthy donors. The protocol was immunoSEQ multiplex PCR, while the TCRdb copy is restricted to in-frame clones and leaves out a portion. In the table there are 100,000 to 150,000 clones, over 15% of which are singletons. Sequenced sample: PBMCs. These receptors were collected from a female donor in good health and CMV-seropositive. Both conserved end residues are trimmed from each CDR3.

v_call	j_call	cdr3_aa
TRBV7-8	TRBJ1-1	ASSLRGGGTEAF
TRBV30	TRBJ2-3	AWSRTGMSTDTQY
TRBV7-8	TRBJ2-7	ASSRLADYEQY
TRBV4-2	TRBJ1-5	ASTSDTGPDQPQH
TRBV4-3	TRBJ2-7	ASSQAYLAGAPPYEQY
TRBV2	TRBJ1-1	ASSRQENTEAF
TRBV9	TRBJ2-5	ASSASQETQY
TRBV2	TRBJ1-5	ASSGQFSNQPQH
TRBV2	TRBJ1-1	AKRRQGSTEAF
TRBV29-1	NA	SVGVGSRVYEQY
TRBV30	TRBJ2-7	AWAEQGSYEQY
TRBV9	TRBJ1-5	ASSVEGEGQPQH
TRBV2	TRBJ2-7	ASSEVRGSRYEQY
TRBV29-1	TRBJ1-2	STGGGPGQPNYGYT
TRBV7-2	TRBJ1-2	ASSLARQAFYGYT
TRBV9	TRBJ2-2	ASSVGGLPTTGELF
TRBV7-9	TRBJ2-1	ASTVSSENNEQF
TRBV6-5	TRBJ1-6	ASSYSFNNSPLH